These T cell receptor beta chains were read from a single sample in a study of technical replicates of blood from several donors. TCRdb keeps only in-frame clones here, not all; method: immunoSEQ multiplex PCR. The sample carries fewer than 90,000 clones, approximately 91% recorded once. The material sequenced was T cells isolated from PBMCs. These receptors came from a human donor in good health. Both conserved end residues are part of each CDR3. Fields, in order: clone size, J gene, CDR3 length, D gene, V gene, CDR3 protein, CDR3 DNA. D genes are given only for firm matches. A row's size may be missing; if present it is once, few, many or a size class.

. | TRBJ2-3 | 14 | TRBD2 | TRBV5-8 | CASRRGSSTDTQYF | TGTGCCAGCAGGCGGGGGTCCAGCACAGATACGCAGTATTTT
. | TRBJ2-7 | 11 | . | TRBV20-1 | CSASPGGEQYF | TGCAGTGCTAGCCCCGGGGGCGAGCAGTACTTC
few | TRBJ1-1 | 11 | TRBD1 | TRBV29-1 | CSVEGDSEAFF | TGCAGCGTGGAAGGGGACAGTGAAGCTTTCTTT
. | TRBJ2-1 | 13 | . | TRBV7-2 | CASSSFNNNEQFF | TGTGCCAGCAGCTCTTTTAACAACAATGAGCAGTTCTTC
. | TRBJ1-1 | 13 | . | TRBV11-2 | CASSLQGFTEAFF | TGTGCCAGCAGCTTACAGGGTTTTACTGAAGCTTTCTTT
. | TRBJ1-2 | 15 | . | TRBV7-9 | CASSLETDVFNGYTF | TGTGCCAGCAGCTTAGAGACAGACGTTTTTAATGGCTACACCTTC
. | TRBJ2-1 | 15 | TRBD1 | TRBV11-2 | CASSLKGQGWDEQFF | TGTGCCAGCAGCTTAAAGGGACAGGGGTGGGATGAGCAGTTCTTC
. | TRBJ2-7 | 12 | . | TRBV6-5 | CASSGVSYEQYF | TGTGCCAGCAGCGGAGTCTCCTACGAGCAGTACTTC
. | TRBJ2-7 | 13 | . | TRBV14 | CASSSRGLGEQYF | TGTGCCAGCTCGAGCCGGGGATTGGGCGAGCAGTACTTC
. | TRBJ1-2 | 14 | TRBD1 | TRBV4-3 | CAARPRGQMGGYTF | TGCGCCGCCCGCCCCAGGGGGCAAATGGGTGGCTACACCTTC
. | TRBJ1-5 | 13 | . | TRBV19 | CASSMASNQPQHF | TGTGCCAGTAGTATGGCAAGCAATCAGCCCCAGCATTTT
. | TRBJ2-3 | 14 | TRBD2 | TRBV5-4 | CASSLGGRPDTQYF | TGTGCCAGCAGCTTAGGCGGGAGACCAGATACGCAGTATTTT
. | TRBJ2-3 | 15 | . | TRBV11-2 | CASSLVAQTTDTQYF | TGTGCCAGCAGCTTAGTGGCCCAAACCACAGATACGCAGTATTTT
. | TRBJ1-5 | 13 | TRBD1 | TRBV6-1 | CASSETGNQPQHF | TGTGCCAGCAGTGAGACAGGGAATCAGCCCCAGCATTTT
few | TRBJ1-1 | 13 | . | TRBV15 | CATSRSRNTEAFF | TGTGCCACCAGCAGGTCCCGGAACACTGAAGCTTTCTTT
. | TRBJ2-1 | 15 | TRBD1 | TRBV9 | CASSVGGQSYNEQFF | TGTGCCAGCAGCGTAGGGGGACAGTCCTACAATGAGCAGTTCTTC
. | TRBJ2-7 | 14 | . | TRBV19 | CASSMAGSTWEQYF | TGTGCCAGTAGTATGGCGGGCTCTACATGGGAGCAGTACTTC
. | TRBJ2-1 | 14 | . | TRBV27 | CASSWVRVRDEQFF | TGTGCCAGCAGTTGGGTTCGGGTGAGGGATGAGCAGTTCTTC
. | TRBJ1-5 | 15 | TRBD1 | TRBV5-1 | CASSPGTGVDQPQHF | TGCGCCAGCAGCCCGGGGACAGGGGTCGATCAGCCCCAGCATTTT
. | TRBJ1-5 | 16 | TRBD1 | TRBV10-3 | CAISESTGAGSQPQHF | TGTGCCATCAGTGAGTCGACAGGGGCCGGGAGTCAGCCCCAGCATTTT
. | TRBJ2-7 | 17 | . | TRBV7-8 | CASSPLGQGDSDYEQYF | TGTGCCAGCAGCCCACTCGGGCAAGGGGATTCGGACTACGAGCAGTACTTC
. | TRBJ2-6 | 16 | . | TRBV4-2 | CASSQEGDTGANVLTF | TGTGCCAGCAGCCAAGAGGGTGACACTGGGGCCAACGTCCTGACTTTC
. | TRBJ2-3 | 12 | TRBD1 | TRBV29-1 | CSGTGFSDTQYF | TGCAGCGGGACAGGATTCTCAGATACGCAGTATTTT
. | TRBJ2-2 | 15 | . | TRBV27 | CASSLYPGAVGELFF | TGTGCCAGCAGTTTATACCCGGGAGCGGTCGGGGAGCTGTTTTTT